The next 14 T cell receptor beta chains were all read from a single sample in a study of blood T cell repertoires in COVID-19. Only in-frame clones appear in the TCRdb table, and some are missing; sequencing was by immunoSEQ multiplex PCR. The table shows hundreds of thousands of clones, with about 88% occurring only once. The sequencing sample was made of peripheral blood. The source of these receptors is a woman in her seventies with COVID-19, enrolled during active disease.

J is TRBJ1-1 and V is TRBV27; D uncertain. CDR3 size: 12 residues. The germline V gene has CDR1 MNHEY and CDR2 SMNVEV (reference sequence). Deletions cut 1 base from V and 9 bases from J, with 9 bases between. CDR3 sequence (DNA): TGTGCCAGCAGTTTATTGTCGGGGAAAGCTTTCTTT. It specifies CASSLLSGKAFF.

Regarding this clone: The same CDR3 arises from other DNA sequences in this sample as well. The chain employs TRBV18 and TRBJ2-5, with a possible D match to TRBD1 (5 bases). The CDR3 loop spans 13 amino acids. The germline gives CDR1 KGHSH, CDR2 LQKENI. Trimming cost V 2 bases and J 5 bases, with 9 bases left between them. In DNA, the CDR3 is TGTGCCAGCTCACCAGGGGCGCGGGAGACCCAGTACTTC. The encoded protein is CASSPGARETQYF.

The chain links TRBV3-1 (or the pseudogene TRBV3-2) to TRBJ1-2, with D maybe TRBD1 (5 bases). There are 15 residues in the CDR3. V shed 0 bases and J shed 6 bases, with 14 bases lying between them. Germline V CDR1 and CDR2: LGHDT, YNNKEL (reference sequence). The CDR3 here is CASSQEGEGNNGYTF. The CDR3 DNA reads TGTGCCAGCAGCCAAGAGGGGGAGGGCAACAATGGCTACACCTTC.

The chain joins TRBV5-4 to TRBJ2-1; 9 bases fit TRBD1. With V trimmed by 2 bases and J by 7 bases, 7 bases remained unmatched. Germline CDR1 SGHNT, CDR2 YYREEE (reference sequence). The CDR3 is made up of 15 amino acids. The CDR3 region is CASSFGGQGSNEQFF. The CDR3 DNA reads as TGTGCCAGCAGCTTTGGAGGACAGGGGTCAAATGAGCAGTTCTTC. The full variable domain, rest sourced from reference TRBV5-4 and TRBJ2-1, is ETGVTQSPTHLIKTRGQQVTLRCSSQSGHNTVSWYQQALGQGPQFIFQYYREEENGRGNFPPRFSGLQFPNYSSELNVNALELDDSALYLCASSFGGQGSNEQFFGPGTRLTVL.

This chain joins TRBV25-1 and TRBJ2-7; no firm D call. The CDR3 has 13 amino acids. Germline V gives CDR1 MGHDK, CDR2 SYGVNS. The V end lost 5 bases, the J end lost 2 bases, and 10 bases lay between the germline ends. The CDR3 is CASSYGSPYEQYF. CDR3 DNA sequence: TGTGCCAGCAGTTACGGTTCGCCCTACGAGCAGTACTTC.

The chain recombines TRBV10-2 with TRBJ1-1; D is possibly TRBD1 (5 bases). Per germline, CDR1 WSHSY and CDR2 SAAADI. The CDR3 extends over 13 amino acids. V gave up 9 bases and J gave up 2 bases, with 13 bases separating them. CDR3 sequence (DNA): TGCGCCAGTGCTGACAGCGAAAACACTGAAGCTTTCTTT. Its protein is CASADSENTEAFF.

This chain uses TRBV12-3 or TRBV12-4 with TRBJ2-7; possibly TRBD1 for D (6 bases). The CDR3 has 12 residues. Trimming stripped 5 bases from V and 7 bases from J, with 12 bases between. The CDR3 spells CASSPTRGEQYF. For the CDR3, the DNA is TGTGCCAGCAGTCCCACTAGGGGGGAGCAGTACTTC.

J is TRBJ2-7 and V is TRBV7-9, with D unresolved. This CDR3 has 13 amino acids. Deletions cut 5 bases from V and 3 bases from J, with 11 bases between. Germline CDR1 is SEHNR and CDR2 is FQNEAQ (reference sequence). The CDR3 DNA is TGTGCCAGCAGCCCTGCCCCAGGCTACGAGCAGTACTTC. Amino acids: CASSPAPGYEQYF.

The CDR3 nucleotides are TGTGCCAGTAGTATCTTGAAGGAGTATCAGCCCCAGCATTTT. Translation gives CASSILKEYQPQHF. The rearrangement links TRBV19 to TRBJ1-5; D call uncertain. V gave up 3 bases and J gave up 5 bases, with 11 bases separating them. This CDR3 has 14 residues. Germline CDR1 LNHDA, CDR2 SQIVND (reference sequence).

The chain recombines TRBV9 with TRBJ1-3; 7 bases match TRBD1. The germline gives CDR1 SGDLS, CDR2 YYNGEE. The CDR3 extends over 16 amino acids. Losses at the gene ends were 0 bases for V and 3 bases for J; bases not matched to a gene: 6. The CDR3 DNA follows: TGTGCCAGCAGCGTAGGAGGCCAGGGGGATGGAAACACCATATATTTT. As protein: CASSVGGQGDGNTIYF.

The chain recombines TRBV5-3 with TRBJ1-4; D gene unclear. TRBV5-3 is classed as an ORF, of uncertain function. Trimming removed 4 bases at V and 7 bases at J, with 20 bases between. The CDR3 totals 16 residues. CDR3 protein: CARSEVLVKRSEKLFF. CDR3 nucleotides: TGTGCCAGAAGCGAAGTCCTGGTGAAGAGGAGTGAAAAACTGTTTTTT.

The DNA of the CDR3 is TGTGCCAGCAGTTCCCCGGGACTCCCCCCAGGGTACACCTTC. As protein: CASSSPGLPPGYTF. The chain has TRBV7-8 and TRBJ1-2; the D gene is possibly TRBD1 (5 bases). Trimming removed 6 bases at V and 11 bases at J, with 22 bases between. CDR1 SGHVS and CDR2 FQNEAQ come from the germline V gene. The CDR3 runs 14 residues. The complete variable domain, with remaining parts taken from reference TRBV7-8 and TRBJ1-2, reads GAGVSQSPRYKVAKRGQDVALRCDPISGHVSLFWYQQALGQGPEFLTYFQNEAQLDKSGLPSDRFFAERPEGSVSTLKIQRTQQEDSAVYLCASSSPGLPPGYTFGSGTRLTVV.

The chain links TRBV9 to TRBJ1-2; D is ambiguous. There are 15 residues in the CDR3. The germline V and J ends were trimmed by 4 bases and 10 bases, with 23 bases remaining between them. Germline V lookup: CDR1 SGDLS, CDR2 YYNGEE. This CDR3 reads CASSLNFEGEHDYTF. CDR3 nucleotide sequence: TGTGCCAGCAGCCTCAATTTCGAGGGTGAACATGACTACACCTTC.

Only one count was recorded for this clone. V and J are TRBV7-2 and TRBJ2-5; 8 bases match TRBD2. The ends lost 3 bases at V and 6 bases at J; junction bases unmatched: 18. Germline lookup yields CDR1 SGHTA and CDR2 FQGNSA. This CDR3 region has 18 residues. Here the CDR3 reads CASSFGPGLGGMVKTQYF. As DNA, the CDR3 is TGTGCCAGCAGCTTTGGTCCGGGACTAGGTGGTATGGTGAAGACCCAGTACTTC.